This TCR beta chain was captured by sequencing in a study of T cell responses to AZD1222 COVID-19 vaccine. As regards this clone: Its cognate antigen is unknown.

Study outcomes and limitations: Unmutated variant regions are reportedly targeted by nearly half of spike-specific TCRs. No day 14 peak samples; only post-peak repertoires were characterized. Breadth and depth of Spike-specific TCRs rose after two AZD1222 doses. Donor demographics were predominantly white British with a female majority; clonal diversity may be underestimated.

Germline trimming cut 8 bases from V and 5 bases from J; bases unmatched to any gene: 7. CDR1 is SGHNT, CDR2 YENEEA, per germline. The CDR3 is 14 residues long. Libraries were prepared by immunoSEQ multiplex PCR; TCRdb keeps only in-frame clonotypes and omits some of them. The top ten clones hold roughly 1.6% of a sample with 120,000 or so clones, approximately 85% of them seen once. The specimen was peripheral blood, collected on day 0 of AZD1222 vaccination. This TCR came from an adult in good health. The J gene is TRBJ2-2, the V gene TRBV11-3; 8 nucleotides match TRBD2. DNA of the CDR3: TGTGCCAGCTCCAGCGGGAGAGGAACCGGGGAGCTGTTTTTT. The encoded protein is CASSSGRGTGELFF.